These 29 T cell receptor beta chains came from one sample sequenced in a study of OX40 agonist ivuxolimab in advanced cancers. The library was made by the immunoSEQ multiplex PCR assay. Sourced from immuneACCESS, this table was stored by TCRdb with only in-frame sequences that have V and J called. A share of the clones is absent; for the studies checked, an unresolved V gene accounts for under half, and the remainder has no known explanation. This sample has 40,000 to 60,000 clones in its table, and nearly 80% of those were observed once. The ten largest account for over 6.5% of the sample. The specimen comprised CD4+ or CD8+ T cells sorted from blood, sampled in a trial of the OX40 agonist ivuxolimab. The receptor source for this set is an adult with an advanced solid tumor such as melanoma, head and neck, liver or kidney cancer.

This chain joins TRBV30 and TRBJ2-2; a possible D gene is TRBD1 (5 bases). Germline V CDR1 and CDR2: GTSNPN, SVGIG (reference sequence). The CDR3 runs 13 residues. Trimming removed 2 bases at V and 5 bases at J, with 9 bases between. The CDR3 spells CAWSPTVTGELFF. In DNA form, the CDR3 reads TGTGCCTGGAGTCCGACAGTTACCGGGGAGCTGTTTTTT. Using reference TRBV30 and TRBJ2-2 for the parts outside the CDR3, the full variable domain is SQTIHQWPATLVQPVGSPLSLECTVEGTSNPNLYWYRQAAGRGLQLLFYSVGIGQISSEVPQNLSASRPQDRQFILSSKKLLLSDSGFYLCAWSPTVTGELFFGEGSRLTVL.

J is TRBJ2-2 and V is TRBV7-8; 12 bases fit TRBD2. This CDR3 region has 17 residues. Trimming removed 5 bases from V and 7 bases from J; junction bases left unmatched: 11. CDR1 SGHVS and CDR2 FQNEAQ come from the germline V gene. The DNA of the CDR3 is TGTGCCAGCAGCCCCCCGCGACTAGCGGGAGTAGGCGGGGAGCTGTTTTTT. Its translation: CASSPPRLAGVGGELFF.

The chain joins TRBV7-2 to TRBJ2-3; 11 bases line up with TRBD2. Germline CDR1 SGHTA, CDR2 FQGNSA. The CDR3 loop spans 16 amino acids. V trimming: 1 base; J trimming: 7 bases; junction bases outside the gene matches: 7. CDR3 loop: CASSLGAGTSGYTQYF. CDR3 nucleotide sequence: TGTGCCAGCAGCTTAGGGGCCGGGACTAGCGGTTATACGCAGTATTTT.

This clone is medium-sized (0.01 to 0.1%) within its sample. The chain links TRBV2 to TRBJ1-1, with D unclear. The CDR3 loop spans 14 amino acids. V shed 6 bases and J shed 3 bases, with 14 bases lying between them. The germline V gene has CDR1 SNHLY and CDR2 FYNNEI. CDR3 DNA sequence: TGTGCCAGCAGCCCCGGAATGTGGGACACTGAAGCTTTCTTT. It yields the protein CASSPGMWDTEAFF.

The J gene is TRBJ1-2, the V gene TRBV4-1, with D hard to call. Germline CDR1 is MGHRA and CDR2 is YSYEKL. The V end lost 0 bases, the J end lost 2 bases, and 13 bases lay between the germline ends. This CDR3 spans 16 amino acids. CDR3 sequence reads: CASSQDNWEVNYGYTF. CDR3 DNA: TGCGCCAGCAGCCAAGATAATTGGGAGGTGAACTATGGCTACACCTTC.

The genes are TRBV5-1 and TRBJ1-6, with D tentatively TRBD1 (6 bases). The V gene lost 5 bases and the J gene lost 5 bases, with 14 bases spanning the gap. CDR3 size: 15 residues. Looked up from germline, CDR1 is SGHRS and CDR2 is YFSETQ. In nucleotides, the CDR3 is TGCGCCAGCAGTTACTGGGCAGGGGATAATTCACCCCTCCACTTT. Translated: CASSYWAGDNSPLHF. Supplemented by reference TRBV5-1 and TRBJ1-6, the full variable domain reads KAGVTQTPRYLIKTRGQQVTLSCSPISGHRSVSWYQQTPGQGLQFLFEYFSETQRNKGNFPGRFSGRQFSNSRSEMNVSTLELGDSALYLCASSYWAGDNSPLHFGNGTRLTVT.

This clone was picked up one time. The chain recombines TRBV12-5 with TRBJ2-1; D not resolved. Per the germline V gene, CDR1 is LGHNT and CDR2 is FRNRAP. The CDR3 has 15 amino acids. V was clipped by 5 bases and J by 5 bases, with 16 bases between them. The CDR3 DNA is TGTGCTAGTGGTCCCCCCGGGCAGTGGGACAATGAGCAGTTCTTC. It specifies CASGPPGQWDNEQFF.

CDR3 amino acids: CASSLFVGVVYEQYF. Written as DNA, the CDR3 is TGTGCCAGCAGCTTATTCGTAGGGGTGGTCTACGAGCAGTACTTC. The V gene is TRBV11-2, the J gene TRBJ2-7, with D tentatively TRBD1 (5 bases). V was pared by 2 bases and J by 3 bases, with 14 bases between. CDR3 length: 15 amino acids. Germline-derived CDR1 and CDR2 are SGHAT and FQNNGV. Combining the CDR3 with reference TRBV11-2 and TRBJ2-7 gives the whole variable domain EAGVAQSPRYKIIEKRQSVAFWCNPISGHATLYWYQQILGQGPKLLIQFQNNGVVDDSQLPKDRFSAERLKGVDSTLKIQPAKLEDSAVYLCASSLFVGVVYEQYFGPGTRLTVT.

V and J are TRBV11-2 and TRBJ2-7, with 10 nucleotides matching TRBD1. The CDR3 covers 15 residues. Trimming cost V 2 bases and J 4 bases; bases outside gene matches: 5. Germline-derived CDR1 and CDR2 are SGHAT and FQNNGV. The CDR3 coding sequence is TGTGCCAGCAGCTTATTAGTGGGACAGGGGTACGAGCAGTACTTC. As protein: CASSLLVGQGYEQYF. Full variable domain (rest looked up from reference TRBV11-2 and TRBJ2-7): EAGVAQSPRYKIIEKRQSVAFWCNPISGHATLYWYQQILGQGPKLLIQFQNNGVVDDSQLPKDRFSAERLKGVDSTLKIQPAKLEDSAVYLCASSLLVGQGYEQYFGPGTRLTVT.

This rearrangement joins TRBV18 to TRBJ1-5; maybe TRBD1 (5 bases). From germline, CDR1 is KGHSH and CDR2 LQKENI. The CDR3 is 16 amino acids. The V gene lost 5 bases and the J gene lost 4 bases, with 18 bases spanning the gap. The CDR3 spells CASSSNTGLTNQPQHF. The CDR3 DNA follows: TGTGCCAGCTCATCAAACACGGGACTGACTAATCAGCCCCAGCATTTT. The full variable domain, in which reference TRBV18 and TRBJ1-5 provide the parts outside the CDR3, is NAGVMQNPRHLVRRRGQEARLRCSPMKGHSHVYWYRQLPEEGLKFMVYLQKENIIDESGMPKERFSAEFPKEGPSILRIQQVVRGDSAAYFCASSSNTGLTNQPQHFGDGTRLSIL.

The V and J genes are TRBV5-1 and TRBJ2-1; D unclear. V lost 0 bases to trimming and J lost 5 bases, with 9 bases between them. Germline values: CDR1 SGHRS, CDR2 YFSETQ. The CDR3 has 14 amino acids. This CDR3 is CASSLATRNNEQFF. CDR3 DNA sequence: TGCGCCAGCAGCTTGGCTACGAGAAACAATGAGCAGTTCTTC.

This rearrangement joins TRBV6-5 to TRBJ2-1; possible D gene TRBD2, 6 bases. The V and J ends lost 5 bases and 7 bases respectively, with 9 bases between them. Germline lookup yields CDR1 MNHEY and CDR2 SVGAGI. The CDR3 is made up of 12 amino acids. CDR3 nucleotides: TGTGCCAGCAGTCCGACTAGGAATGAGCAGTTCTTC. Translation gives CASSPTRNEQFF.

The chain links TRBV10-3 to TRBJ1-1, with 10 bases identical to TRBD1. The CDR3 contains 15 residues. Germline values: CDR1 ENHRY, CDR2 SYGVKD. Germline trimming cut 3 bases from V and 5 bases from J; bases unmatched to any gene: 6. The CDR3 sequence is CAISDDRGRLTEAFF. The DNA for the CDR3 is TGTGCCATCAGTGACGACAGGGGGCGATTGACTGAAGCTTTCTTT.

The rearrangement links TRBV5-1 to TRBJ2-3; D is perhaps TRBD2 (5 bases). Per germline, CDR1 SGHRS and CDR2 YFSETQ. Trimming shortened V by 0 bases and J by 0 bases, and 11 bases separated the two germline ends. This CDR3 has 16 residues. The CDR3, as DNA: TGCGCCAGCAGCTTGGATCGCAGCGGTAGCACAGATACGCAGTATTTT. Its translation: CASSLDRSGSTDTQYF.

Details on this clone: This may arise from a read error, as a much more abundant clone is one base away. This chain joins TRBV7-2 and TRBJ1-2, with D hard to call. The CDR3 extends over 16 amino acids. The germline V and J ends were trimmed by 5 bases and 5 bases, with 21 bases remaining between them. Germline assignment: CDR1 SGHTA and CDR2 FQGNSA. The CDR3 loop is CASSQEITAPEYGYTF. DNA for the CDR3: TGTGCCAGCAGCCAAGAAATAACCGCCCCGGAGTATGGCTACACCTTC.

The chain has TRBV9 and TRBJ2-7; D is ambiguous. The CDR3 spans 16 residues. V dropped 4 bases and J dropped 4 bases, with 21 bases sitting between them. Germline V CDR1 and CDR2: SGDLS, YYNGEE. The DNA for the CDR3 is TGTGCCAGCAGCCCGAGAGAGTTCGGTTTACGGTACGAGCAGTACTTC. Protein: CASSPREFGLRYEQYF.

V gene TRBV25-1 combines with J gene TRBJ1-1; TRBD1 might be the D (6 bases). V shed 7 bases and J shed 3 bases, with 12 bases lying between them. Germline V CDR1 and CDR2: MGHDK, SYGVNS. This CDR3 comprises 13 residues. This chain's CDR3 is CASTFHRDTEAFF. The CDR3 coding sequence is TGTGCCAGCACCTTCCACAGGGACACTGAAGCTTTCTTT.

In this sample, this clone turned up once. The gene calls are TRBV5-1 and TRBJ2-2; no clear D gene. Trimming took off 5 bases at V and 1 base at J, with 12 bases between the two ends. The CDR3 has 15 amino acids. Looked up from germline, CDR1 is SGHRS and CDR2 is YFSETQ. The CDR3 loop reads CASRPGERNTGELFF. In DNA form, the CDR3 reads TGCGCCAGCAGGCCCGGAGAGAGGAACACCGGGGAGCTGTTTTTT.

Only one count was recorded for this clone. The chain links TRBV7-2 to TRBJ2-5; perhaps TRBD1 as D (5 bases). V was clipped by 4 bases and J by 5 bases, with 8 bases between them. CDR1 is SGHTA, CDR2 FQGNSA, per germline. The CDR3 covers 12 residues. CDR3 DNA sequence: TGTGCCAGCAGCTCTAAGGGGGAGACCCAGTACTTC. Protein product: CASSSKGETQYF. The full variable domain, rest sourced from reference TRBV7-2 and TRBJ2-5, is GAGVSQSPSNKVTEKGKDVELRCDPISGHTALYWYRQSLGQGLEFLIYFQGNSAPDKSGLPSDRFSAERTGGSVSTLTIQRTQQEDSAVYLCASSSKGETQYFGPGTRLLVL.

The chain joins TRBV30 to TRBJ1-5; the D is unclear. The CDR3 contains 16 residues. The V and J ends lost 0 bases and 4 bases respectively, with 16 bases between them. Looked up from germline, CDR1 is GTSNPN and CDR2 is SVGIG (reference sequence). CDR3 in DNA: TGTGCCTGGAGTGTACGGTCCGGATCTTTTAATCAGCCCCAGCATTTT. It codes for CAWSVRSGSFNQPQHF.

This clone was detected only a few times. V is TRBV25-1 and J is TRBJ2-2, with TRBD1 matching over 7 bases. The CDR3 sequence is 15 residues long. The trim removed 4 bases at V and 4 bases at J, leaving 6 bases unmatched. Germline assignment: CDR1 MGHDK and CDR2 SYGVNS. The CDR3 DNA is TGTGCCAGCAGTGCAATCGACAGGGCCACCGGGGAGCTGTTTTTT. Amino acid sequence: CASSAIDRATGELFF.

This clone was counted between two and nine times. This chain connects TRBV4-1 to TRBJ2-5; D is ambiguous. V shed 4 bases and J shed 1 base, with 10 bases lying between them. This CDR3 region has 14 residues. CDR1 is MGHRA and CDR2 is YSYEKL in the germline V gene. CDR3 amino acids: CASSRFFGQETQYF. The CDR3 nucleotides read TGCGCCAGCAGCCGCTTTTTTGGCCAAGAGACCCAGTACTTC.

In this sample, this clone turned up once. The rearrangement uses TRBV15 and TRBJ1-2; no firm D call. Germline V gene data show CDR1 as LNHNV and CDR2 as YYDKDF (reference sequence). The CDR3 runs to 14 residues. The V end was cut by 1 base, the J end by 3 bases, with 9 bases between. The CDR3 coding sequence is TGTGCCACCAGCAGAGGTCAGGACTACTATGGCTACACCTTC. Translated, it gives CATSRGQDYYGYTF. The full variable domain, rest sourced from reference TRBV15 and TRBJ1-2, is DAMVIQNPRYQVTQFGKPVTLSCSQTLNHNVMYWYQQKSSQAPKLLFHYYDKDFNNEADTPDNFQSRRPNTSFCFLDIRSPGLGDTAMYLCATSRGQDYYGYTFGSGTRLTVV.

The chain carries TRBV7-9 and TRBJ2-3, with TRBD2 matching 9 bases. This CDR3 has 19 residues. In germline, CDR1 is SEHNR, CDR2 FQNEAQ (reference sequence). The V and J ends lost 0 bases and 0 bases, in that order; junction bases with no gene match: 10. CDR3 residues: CASSLAGIASGISTDTQYF. As DNA, the CDR3 is TGTGCCAGCAGCTTAGCCGGGATCGCTAGCGGGATTAGCACAGATACGCAGTATTTT.

The chain recombines TRBV10-3 with TRBJ2-6; a weak D match, TRBD2 (6 bases). Trimming left V 1 base short and J 2 bases short, with 12 bases between. Germline V CDR1 and CDR2: ENHRY, SYGVKD. This CDR3 is 17 amino acids long. The CDR3 DNA reads TGTGCCATCAGTGAGTTGGGGGGAGGCGCTGGGGCCAACGTCCTGACTTTC. It yields the protein CAISELGGGAGANVLTF.

The V gene is TRBV10-3, the J gene TRBJ1-4, with 10 nucleotides matching TRBD1. Germline-derived CDR1 and CDR2 are ENHRY and SYGVKD. The V gene end was trimmed by 4 bases and the J gene end by 8 bases; junction bases not matched to a gene: 4. The CDR3 totals 14 residues. The CDR3 sequence: CAISGTGGMEKLFF. The CDR3 DNA reads TGTGCCATCAGTGGGACAGGGGGGATGGAAAAACTGTTTTTT.

The chain has TRBV18 and TRBJ1-5; D is undetermined. Per the germline V gene, CDR1 is KGHSH and CDR2 is LQKENI. The CDR3 sequence is 13 residues long. V lost 2 bases, J lost 5 bases, and 7 bases lay in between. CDR3 residues: CASSPFEDQPQHF. As DNA, the CDR3 is TGTGCCAGCTCACCATTCGAGGATCAGCCCCAGCATTTT.

The J gene is TRBJ1-4, the V gene TRBV7-9; the match to TRBD1 covers 7 bases. The CDR3 has 15 amino acids. Germline V gene data show CDR1 as SEHNR and CDR2 as FQNEAQ (reference sequence). J was trimmed by 5 bases and V by 5 bases; bases with no gene match: 8. The CDR3 protein is CASSPQGGENEKLFF. DNA for the CDR3: TGTGCCAGCAGCCCCCAGGGGGGGGAAAATGAAAAACTGTTTTTT.

The V and J genes are TRBV6-5 and TRBJ2-7; 12 positions agree with TRBD2. J was trimmed by 4 bases and V by 5 bases; bases with no gene match: 6. Germline assignment: CDR1 MNHEY and CDR2 SVGAGI. The CDR3 spans 15 residues. The CDR3 spells CASSQTSGSRYEQYF. The CDR3 bases are TGTGCCAGCAGTCAGACTAGCGGGAGTCGGTACGAGCAGTACTTC.